The clone carrying this TCR beta chain has just one count. Its target is not known. The table came from immunoSEQ multiplex PCR; TCRdb's copy has only in-frame clones and leaves some out. The sample comprises some 410,000 clones, around 92% of which are singletons, and more than 1.5% rests with the top ten. Indicated treatment: 19 received Ad26.COV2.S at low or high dose, single or two shots; about five received placebo; per-sample allocation not given. Sampling was performed 63 days after the first vaccine or placebo injection. Aged 18-55 years, donor was enrolled in Boston in 2020. Vaccination used an Ad26 vector expressing Wuhan-strain SARS-CoV-2 spike. The germline gives CDR1 PRHDT, CDR2 FYEKMQ (reference sequence). The CDR3 is 16 residues long. V trimming: 4 bases; J trimming: 0 bases; junction bases outside the gene matches: 7. This specimen comes from a study of Ad26.COV2.S vaccination and SARS-CoV-2 variants. Study background: Donor was assigned to the Ad26.COV2.S arm of trial COV1001. Broader study findings: Participants in the vaccine arm had higher spike-specific TCR breadth; placebo recipients had lower.

The sequenced sample was peripheral blood, obtained in a trial of Ad26.COV2.S vaccine versus placebo. The TCR was taken from a person aged 18 to 65 who received the Ad26.COV2.S COVID-19 vaccine or a placebo. The chain is built from TRBV13 and TRBJ1-1, with TRBD1 matching 8 bases. The CDR3 DNA follows: TGTGCCAGCAGCTCCCACAGACAGGGGATGAACACTGAAGCTTTCTTT. It is translated as CASSSHRQGMNTEAFF.